Described below is a single TCR beta chain sequence and its context. These data belong to a study of blood T cell repertoires in COVID-19. Turning to the study itself: Researchers got acute and convalescent COVID-19 samples from the United States, Italy and Spain. T cells, B-cell-depleted T cells, or PBMCs provided the cDNA or gDNA that served as material.

Germline loops: CDR1 MGHDK, CDR2 SYGVNS. With 4 bases clipped from V and 5 bases from J, the junction kept 0 bases outside the gene matches. The CDR3 consists of 12 residues. As handled by the study authors: Researchers report that nucleated cell counts were estimated from reference gene primer amplification. The table came from immunoSEQ multiplex PCR; TCRdb's copy has only in-frame clones and leaves some out. The V and J calls and the clone size are those of that table, but D and trimming were determined from the DNA. The data contain about 250,000 clones, under 90% of them singletons. Self-reported history from a screening survey and questionnaire set each donor's cohort.

The source material was PBMCs or T cells enriched from blood (not recorded which). The TCR comes from a woman in her forties who had been exposed to COVID-19. V gene TRBV25-1 combines with J gene TRBJ1-1; 8 positions agree with TRBD1. CDR3 DNA: TGTGCCAGCAGTGGGACAGGGACTGAAGCTTTCTTT. Encoded protein: CASSGTGTEAFF.